Sequencing of this TCR beta chain was carried out in a study of human T cells and chemical hapten exposure. Overall study: The sensitizing agent was 2% DPC, placed on roughly 2 cm by roughly 2 cm of upper inner arm skin. Points from the study as a whole: TCRs exceeding 1 in 1000 frequency stayed unchanged with DPC sensitization.

Time point denoted: patch test 1, 2 weeks after DPC sensitization. Treatment of the sample: therapeutic diphenylcyclopropenone sensitization with weekly scalp DPC. As concerns this clonotype: The antigen is not known.

Library construction involved attaching unique molecular identifiers to individual cDNA molecules, which allowed quantitative, reproducible TCR counting. TCRdb reprocessed the RACE reads with MiXCR, giving one entry per CDR3 protein. This sample has around 300,000 distinct CDR3 sequences; around 7% occur once, and the top ten carry more than 7%. J was trimmed by 8 bases and V by 6 bases; bases with no gene match: 16. The CDR3 runs to 17 residues. CDR1 and CDR2 from the germline V gene are LNHDA and SQIVND (reference sequence). The sequences come from whole blood, collected in connection with sensitization to the hapten diphenylcyclopropenone (DPC). The chain couples TRBV19 to TRBJ2-1; TRBD2 agrees at 10 bases. The sequence derives from a young woman with alopecia areata. Some clones in this sample may be carry-over from other donors' samples. CDR3 loop: CASSKGLLAGYLDEQFF. CDR3 DNA sequence: TGTGCCAGTAGCAAAGGGTTACTAGCGGGGTACTTGGATGAGCAGTTCTTC.